The 20 T cell receptor beta chains below all came from one sample that was sequenced in a study of identical twins listed by TCRdb under 2016. The library was produced with 5' RACE. Instrument used: Illumina HiSeq 2000. TCRdb itself trimmed the public reads at Q25 with fastp, ran MiXCR and retained productive beta chains. Each record represents a unique CDR3 protein, reported with the most common genes and DNA among its rows. Present in this sample are 420,000 or so distinct CDR3 sequences, approximately 18% of which were seen just once. The biggest ten clones account for roughly 12% of the sample. The sample taken for sequencing was naive T cells sorted from blood. Read against the paper, the sample's cell subset or site label means: cells isolated with a human naive T-cell isolation kit. The receptors come from a man aged 50 to 59 in good health.

This clonotype was observed a few times. This chain connects TRBV29-1 to TRBJ2-5; no definite D call. This CDR3 has 13 amino acids. V lost 4 bases, J lost 1 base, and 10 bases lay in between. Germline values: CDR1 SQVTM, CDR2 ANQGSEA. The CDR3 nucleotides are TGCAGCGTTGGACGGCGGCTCCAAGAGACCCAGTACTTC. This codes for CSVGRRLQETQYF.

This clonotype was observed a handful of times. The rearrangement joins TRBV5-1 to TRBJ2-7, with D perhaps assigned TRBD1 or TRBD2 (6 bases each). The V end was cut by 4 bases, the J end by 4 bases, with 24 bases between. The CDR3 sequence is 17 residues long. Germline V gene lookup returns CDR1 SGHRS and CDR2 YFSETQ. CDR3 DNA sequence: TGCGCCAGCAGCCCCGGGGGCTTAACTCTCATCCGGTACGAGCAGTACTTC. It encodes CASSPGGLTLIRYEQYF. Using reference TRBV5-1 and TRBJ2-7 for the parts outside the CDR3, the full variable domain is KAGVTQTPRYLIKTRGQQVTLSCSPISGHRSVSWYQQTPGQGLQFLFEYFSETQRNKGNFPGRFSGRQFSNSRSEMNVSTLELGDSALYLCASSPGGLTLIRYEQYFGPGTRLTVT.

This clonotype appeared many times. DNA of the CDR3: TGTGCCAGCAGCCAACTTAAGGGACAGGGCGGCGGGGAGCTGTTTTTT. Translation gives CASSQLKGQGGGELFF. The rearrangement joins TRBV4-2 to TRBJ2-2; 9 bases align to TRBD1. Germline V gene sequence: CDR1 LGHNA, CDR2 YNFKEQ. The CDR3 is 16 residues long. V lost 2 bases, J lost 7 bases, and 8 bases stayed unmatched.

This chain joins TRBV10-3 and TRBJ1-1, with 8 nucleotides matching TRBD1. This CDR3 contains 14 residues. CDR1 and CDR2 from the germline V gene are ENHRY and SYGVKD. V was clipped by 4 bases and J by 3 bases; unmatched bases: 4. Written as DNA, the CDR3 is TGTGCCATCAGTGCGGGGACAGGTTACACTGAAGCTTTCTTT. As protein: CAISAGTGYTEAFF.

This clonotype was seen many times. V is TRBV6-2 or TRBV6-3 and J is TRBJ2-3, with 10 bases aligning to TRBD2. J was trimmed by 4 bases and V by 6 bases; bases with no gene match: 10. This CDR3 contains 16 residues. Germline V CDR1 and CDR2: MNHEY, SVGEGT. The CDR3 nucleotides read TGTGCCAGCAGACCAATACTAGCGGGGAGCCCAGATACGCAGTATTTT. Translating gives CASRPILAGSPDTQYF.

The chain employs TRBV5-1 and TRBJ2-3; TRBD2 agrees at 10 bases. This CDR3 spans 16 amino acids. CDR1 and CDR2 (germline): SGHRS, YFSETQ. Trimming cost V 0 bases and J 3 bases; bases outside gene matches: 4. The DNA for the CDR3 is TGCGCCAGCAGCTTGGGTGCTAGCGGGAGAACAGATACGCAGTATTTT. Translated: CASSLGASGRTDTQYF. The whole variable domain, filled in from reference TRBV5-1 and TRBJ2-3, reads KAGVTQTPRYLIKTRGQQVTLSCSPISGHRSVSWYQQTPGQGLQFLFEYFSETQRNKGNFPGRFSGRQFSNSRSEMNVSTLELGDSALYLCASSLGASGRTDTQYFGPGTRLTVL.

The chain has TRBV10-2 and TRBJ2-3; either TRBD1 or TRBD2 may supply D (5 bases each). Germline CDR1 WSHSY, CDR2 SAAADI. V was shortened by 6 bases and J by 4 bases, with 14 bases between the two germline ends. This CDR3 is built from 14 residues. The CDR3 spells CASSRDPGSDTQYF. In nucleotides, the CDR3 is TGCGCCAGCAGCCGGGACCCCGGGTCAGATACGCAGTATTTT.

The V gene is TRBV20-1, the J gene TRBJ1-5, with D possibly being TRBD1 (5 bases). The CDR3 length is 15 residues. Trimming cost V 0 bases and J 3 bases, with 12 bases left between them. Germline V gene sequence: CDR1 DFQATT, CDR2 SNEGSKA (reference sequence). CDR3 nucleotide sequence: TGCAGTGCTAGAGATCCTTCAGGGTCCAATCAGCCCCAGCATTTT. It codes for CSARDPSGSNQPQHF.

Only a few counts were recorded for this clonotype. The chain is built from TRBV6-5 and TRBJ1-5; D is undetermined. CDR3 length equals 15 residues. CDR1 is MNHEY and CDR2 is SVGAGI in the germline V gene. Trimming pared 0 bases from V and 0 bases from J, leaving 6 bases between. The CDR3 spells CASSYSQYSNQPQHF. CDR3 nucleotide sequence: TGTGCCAGCAGTTACTCACAGTATAGCAATCAGCCCCAGCATTTT.

This clonotype was seen ten or more times. The chain links TRBV4-3 to TRBJ2-6; weak D call: TRBD2 (5 bases). The CDR3 runs 15 residues. Germline-derived CDR1 and CDR2 are LGHNA and YSLEER. V shed 4 bases and J shed 0 bases, with 7 bases lying between them. The CDR3 reads CASSPDSSGANVLTF. In DNA form, the CDR3 reads TGCGCCAGCAGCCCGGACTCCTCTGGGGCCAACGTCCTGACTTTC.

This chain links TRBV28 with TRBJ1-2; unclear D gene. Per the germline V gene, CDR1 is MDHEN and CDR2 is SYDVKM. V lost 1 base, J lost 8 bases, and 17 bases lay in between. This CDR3 comprises 15 residues. Written as DNA, the CDR3 is TGTGCCAGCAGTTTATCCTCGGCCTTCCTATGGGGCTACACCTTC. It specifies CASSLSSAFLWGYTF.

The V gene is TRBV5-1, the J gene TRBJ1-1; D not resolved. The V end lost 1 base, the J end lost 3 bases, and 7 bases lay between the germline ends. The germline gives CDR1 SGHRS, CDR2 YFSETQ. The CDR3 covers 13 residues. The CDR3: CASSLKTDTEAFF. DNA of the CDR3: TGCGCCAGCAGCTTGAAGACGGACACTGAAGCTTTCTTT.

The chain carries TRBV29-1 and TRBJ2-7; no clear D gene. Germline CDR1 and CDR2: SQVTM and ANQGSEA. The CDR3 spans 12 residues. The germline V and J ends were trimmed by 7 bases and 0 bases, with 10 bases remaining between them. In nucleotides, the CDR3 is TGCAGCGCGACGACGACCTCCTACGAGCAGTACTTC. Translating it yields CSATTTSYEQYF.

This clonotype was counted at least ten times. The V and J genes are TRBV5-1 and TRBJ2-3, with D hard to call. From germline, CDR1 is SGHRS and CDR2 YFSETQ. With 0 bases removed from V and 6 bases from J, the gap between germline ends came to 14 bases. The CDR3 runs to 15 residues. The CDR3 DNA reads as TGCGCCAGCAGCTTGGCCGTCGGCGCTTCGGATACGCAGTATTTT. This gives the protein CASSLAVGASDTQYF.

The CDR3 bases are TGCGCCAGCAGCCAAGATTCCCTAGCGGGGGCGTATGAGCAGTTCTTC. This encodes CASSQDSLAGAYEQFF. V is TRBV4-3 and J is TRBJ2-1; 10 nucleotides match TRBD2. CDR3 length: 16 residues. J was trimmed by 8 bases and V by 0 bases; bases with no gene match: 7. Per germline, CDR1 LGHNA and CDR2 YSLEER.

The CDR3 region is CASSPKDRGHGGYGYTF. As DNA, the CDR3 is TGTGCCAGCAGCCCGAAGGACAGGGGGCACGGGGGCTACGGCTACACCTTC. The chain links TRBV7-2 to TRBJ1-2, with TRBD1 identical over 11 bases. The CDR3 loop spans 17 amino acids. Per the germline V gene, CDR1 is SGHTA and CDR2 is FQGNSA. V gave up 5 bases and J gave up 8 bases; unmatched junction bases: 16.

There are a few counts of this clonotype. The CDR3 loop is CASSQGGTLVYEQYF. The DNA of the CDR3 is TGTGCCAGCAGCCAAGGTGGGACACTGGTCTACGAGCAGTACTTC. The chain combines TRBV4-2 with TRBJ2-7, with D possibly matching TRBD1 (6 bases). The germline V and J ends were trimmed by 1 base and 3 bases, with 13 bases remaining between them. The CDR3 runs 15 residues. The germline CDR1 and CDR2 sequences are LGHNA and YNFKEQ.

This clonotype was picked up many times. The chain employs TRBV12-3 or TRBV12-4 and TRBJ2-7; 7 nucleotides agree with TRBD2. Trimming removed 5 bases from V and 2 bases from J; junction bases left unmatched: 9. This CDR3 comprises 15 residues. As DNA, the CDR3 is TGTGCCAGCAGTCCTATGGGAGGGGTGACCTACGAGCAGTACTTC. Encoded protein: CASSPMGGVTYEQYF.

This clonotype appeared many times. The chain combines TRBV15 with TRBJ1-5; D is unresolved. This CDR3 is built from 14 residues. The ends were cut back, 6 bases at V and 6 bases at J, with 15 bases in the middle. Germline CDR1 is LNHNV and CDR2 is YYDKDF (reference sequence). As DNA, the CDR3 is TGTGCCACCAGTCTTACCCTCATTGGTCAGCCCCAGCATTTT. It codes for CATSLTLIGQPQHF.

The chain carries TRBV6-2 or TRBV6-3 and TRBJ2-1, with TRBD2 matching over 9 bases. This CDR3 is 16 amino acids long. V was pared by 10 bases and J by 0 bases, with 10 bases of the junction left unmatched. Germline V gene lookup returns CDR1 MNHEY and CDR2 SVGEGT. The CDR3 DNA follows: TGTGCCACCCACCCAGCGGGAGGTAGCTCCTACAATGAGCAGTTCTTC. Translation: CATHPAGGSSYNEQFF.